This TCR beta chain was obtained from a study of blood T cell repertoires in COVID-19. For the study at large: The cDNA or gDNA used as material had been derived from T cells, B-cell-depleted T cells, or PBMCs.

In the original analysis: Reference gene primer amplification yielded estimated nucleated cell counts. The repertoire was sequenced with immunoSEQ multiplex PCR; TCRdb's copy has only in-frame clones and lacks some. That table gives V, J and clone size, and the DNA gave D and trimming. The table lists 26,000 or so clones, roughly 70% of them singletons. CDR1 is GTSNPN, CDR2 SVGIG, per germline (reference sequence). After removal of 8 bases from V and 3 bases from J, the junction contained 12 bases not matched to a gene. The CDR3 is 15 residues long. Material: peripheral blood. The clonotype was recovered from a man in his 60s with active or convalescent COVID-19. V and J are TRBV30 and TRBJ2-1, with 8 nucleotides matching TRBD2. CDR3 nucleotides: TGTGCCAGATCCCGGGGGGGAAGGGGCTACAATGAGCAGTTCTTC. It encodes CARSRGGRGYNEQFF.